The 11 T cell receptor beta chains in this list originate from one sample, sequenced in a study of blood T cell repertoires in COVID-19. TCRdb's table, derived via immunoSEQ multiplex PCR, lists solely in-frame clones and lacks some. Of about 150,000 clones detected, 75% to 90% appear once; the ten largest clones hold approximately 3.7%. The sample comprised PBMCs or T cells enriched from blood (not recorded which). The receptors come from a woman aged 40 to 50 who had been exposed to COVID-19.

CDR3 bases: TGTGCCAGCAGTTGGCCCAGGGAGGCCATGAACACTGAAGCTTTCTTT. Protein: CASSWPREAMNTEAFF. The chain recombines TRBV28 with TRBJ1-1, with D possibly being TRBD1 (5 bases). V lost 4 bases and J lost 0, with 15 bases in between. This CDR3 has 16 residues. Germline V gene lookup returns CDR1 MDHEN and CDR2 SYDVKM.

This chain joins TRBV5-1 and TRBJ2-7; D not certain. The germline V and J ends were trimmed by 1 base and 4 bases, with 6 bases remaining between them. From germline, CDR1 is SGHRS and CDR2 YFSETQ. The CDR3 is 12 residues long. The CDR3 here is CASSLSAYEQYF. The CDR3 coding sequence is TGCGCCAGCAGCTTGTCTGCGTACGAGCAGTACTTC.

The V gene is TRBV6-5, the J gene TRBJ2-7; 9 nucleotides agree with TRBD2. Germline CDR1 and CDR2: MNHEY and SVGAGI. The V gene end was trimmed by 5 bases and the J gene end by 0 bases; junction bases not matched to a gene: 5. The CDR3 has 15 amino acids. CDR3 protein: CASSPERGASYEQYF. CDR3 DNA: TGTGCCAGCAGTCCAGAGCGGGGGGCCTCCTACGAGCAGTACTTC.

This clone was recorded once. J is TRBJ2-3 and V is TRBV2; TRBD1 might be the D (6 bases). The V gene's germline CDR1 is SNHLY and CDR2 FYNNEI. Trimming stripped 9 bases from V and 0 bases from J, with 16 bases between. The CDR3 extends over 15 amino acids. CDR3 nucleotide sequence: TGTGCCAGTAAAGCCGGGACACTAAGCACAGATACGCAGTATTTT. Translation gives CASKAGTLSTDTQYF.

The chain carries TRBV28 and TRBJ2-1; 16 bases are shared with TRBD2. Germline loops: CDR1 MDHEN, CDR2 SYDVKM. Germline trimming cut 4 bases from V and 4 bases from J; bases unmatched to any gene: 7. This CDR3 region has 18 residues. This chain's CDR3 is CASSSSGTSGRGYNEQFF. In nucleotides, the CDR3 is TGTGCCAGCAGTTCATCGGGGACTAGCGGGAGGGGATACAATGAGCAGTTCTTC.

This chain links TRBV5-4 with TRBJ1-5; D is perhaps TRBD1 (5 bases). Germline V gene sequence: CDR1 SGHNT, CDR2 YYREEE (reference sequence). The ends were cut back, 4 bases at V and 3 bases at J, with 17 bases in the middle. The CDR3 covers 16 residues. The CDR3 loop reads CASSLDGGGTNQPQHF. The CDR3, as DNA: TGTGCCAGCAGCCTGGACGGGGGAGGTACCAATCAGCCCCAGCATTTT. Complete variable domain (other parts from reference TRBV5-4 and TRBJ1-5): ETGVTQSPTHLIKTRGQQVTLRCSSQSGHNTVSWYQQALGQGPQFIFQYYREEENGRGNFPPRFSGLQFPNYSSELNVNALELDDSALYLCASSLDGGGTNQPQHFGDGTRLSIL.

The rearrangement links TRBV4-1 to TRBJ2-7, with 7 nucleotides matching TRBD1. The CDR3 spans 16 residues. From germline, CDR1 is MGHRA and CDR2 YSYEKL. V was clipped by 2 bases and J by 0 bases; unmatched bases: 7. In nucleotides, the CDR3 is TGCGCCAGCAGCCAACCCGGGACAGCCAGCTCCTACGAGCAGTACTTC. Protein: CASSQPGTASSYEQYF.

The gene calls are TRBV6-6 and TRBJ2-5; the match to TRBD2 covers 13 bases. CDR1 is MNHNY, CDR2 SVGAGI, per germline (reference sequence). The V and J ends lost 5 bases and 4 bases, in that order; junction bases with no gene match: 13. The CDR3 is made up of 18 amino acids. This chain's CDR3 is CASSLRLAGGLGGETQYF. CDR3 bases: TGTGCCAGCAGTCTCCGACTAGCGGGGGGCTTGGGGGGAGAGACCCAGTACTTC.

V is TRBV9 and J is TRBJ2-2; maybe TRBD1 (5 bases). Germline V lookup: CDR1 SGDLS, CDR2 YYNGEE. CDR3 length equals 13 residues. Trimming took 4 bases from V and 4 from J, leaving 8 bases between them. The CDR3 is CASSPTVTGELFF. CDR3 sequence (DNA): TGTGCCAGCAGCCCGACAGTCACCGGGGAGCTGTTTTTT.

The chain has TRBV5-1 and TRBJ1-4, with D perhaps matching TRBD1 (6 bases). V shed 0 bases and J shed 8 bases, with 11 bases lying between them. The CDR3 contains 14 residues. Germline CDR1 and CDR2: SGHRS and YFSETQ. DNA of the CDR3: TGCGCCAGCAGCTTGGATCAGGGGCGGGAAAAACTGTTTTTT. It yields the protein CASSLDQGREKLFF.

This clone was counted once. The chain combines TRBV2 with TRBJ1-4, with D perhaps TRBD1 (6 bases). The germline CDR1 and CDR2 sequences are SNHLY and FYNNEI. The CDR3 length is 14 residues. The V gene lost 5 bases and the J gene lost 0 bases, with 7 bases spanning the gap. The DNA of the CDR3 is TGTGCCAGCAGTAGGACAGCAACTAATGAAAAACTGTTTTTT. Translated, it gives CASSRTATNEKLFF.